This passage covers 18 T cell receptor beta chains from one sample sequenced in a study of neurological immune-mediated disorders. One entry per CDR3 protein, called by TCRdb with MiXCR from the 5' RACE reads. The table records approximately 20,000 distinct CDR3 sequences, 17% of them present only once. Sequencing used CD8+ T cells from blood. These receptors came from a woman aged 18-30 years with multiple sclerosis.

This clonotype was observed many times. The CDR3 coding sequence is TGCGCCAGCAGCTTGTTAGGGTACCAGGGTTCGTATGAGCAGTTCTTC. Encoded protein: CASSLLGYQGSYEQFF. The V gene is TRBV5-1, the J gene TRBJ2-1; D might be TRBD1 (5 bases). V was cut by 1 base and J by 8 bases, with 19 bases left in between. The germline V gene encodes CDR1 SGHRS and CDR2 YFSETQ. This CDR3 comprises 16 residues. The variable domain in full, with the rest retrieved from reference TRBV5-1 and TRBJ2-1, is KAGVTQTPRYLIKTRGQQVTLSCSPISGHRSVSWYQQTPGQGLQFLFEYFSETQRNKGNFPGRFSGRQFSNSRSEMNVSTLELGDSALYLCASSLLGYQGSYEQFFGPGTRLTVL.

The sample holds many counts of this clonotype. This chain links TRBV2 with TRBJ2-3; a weak D match, TRBD2 (5 bases). V was clipped by 5 bases and J by 0 bases, with 12 bases between them. CDR1 is SNHLY, CDR2 FYNNEI, per germline. This CDR3 is 15 amino acids long. CDR3 nucleotides: TGTGCCAGCAGTTCTAGCCCCTATAGCACAGATACGCAGTATTTT. Its translation is CASSSSPYSTDTQYF.

In its sample, this clonotype was seen many times. V and J are TRBV2 and TRBJ1-1; 7 positions match TRBD1. The CDR3 spans 13 residues. V dropped 3 bases and J dropped 9; count of bases not matched to a gene: 7. Germline-derived CDR1 and CDR2 are SNHLY and FYNNEI. In DNA form, the CDR3 reads TGTGCCAGCAGTGATGGTGGGACAGACCAAGCTTTCTTT. It is translated as CASSDGGTDQAFF.

This clonotype showed up many times. J is TRBJ2-7 and V is TRBV20-1, with 10 bases identical to TRBD1. Germline V gene data show CDR1 as DFQATT and CDR2 as SNEGSKA (reference sequence). J lost 1 base, V lost 1 base, and 10 bases had no gene match. The CDR3 is 17 amino acids. The chain's CDR3 is CSARGKRGTGVSYEQYF. For the CDR3, the DNA is TGCAGTGCTAGAGGCAAGAGGGGGACAGGGGTTTCCTACGAGCAGTACTTC.

The chain couples TRBV19 to TRBJ2-2; 7 bases match TRBD2. V lost 1 base and J lost 10; bases outside the gene matches: 9. The germline CDR1 and CDR2 sequences are LNHDA and SQIVND (reference sequence). This CDR3 region has 15 residues. CDR3 coding DNA: TGTGCCAGTAGTATAGGCGGCGGGAGTGCTGTGGAGCTGTTTTTT. This codes for CASSIGGGSAVELFF.

This clonotype was seen ten or more times. The chain carries TRBV9 and TRBJ2-1; D possibly matches TRBD1 or TRBD2 (5 bases each). The CDR3 runs 17 residues. Germline-derived CDR1 and CDR2 are SGDLS and YYNGEE. Trimming cost V 2 bases and J 4 bases, with 19 bases left between them. As DNA, the CDR3 is TGTGCCAGCAGCGTTCAGGGTCCTGGGGGAATATACAATGAGCAGTTCTTC. The encoded protein is CASSVQGPGGIYNEQFF. The variable domain in full, completed from reference TRBV9 and TRBJ2-1, reads DSGVTQTPKHLITATGQRVTLRCSPRSGDLSVYWYQQSLDQGLQFLIQYYNGEERAKGNILERFSAQQFPDLHSELNLSSLELGDSALYFCASSVQGPGGIYNEQFFGPGTRLTVL.

A single count supports this clonotype. The chain couples TRBV18 to TRBJ1-5; tentative D call: TRBD1 (5 bases). V was pared by 2 bases and J by 2 bases, with 16 bases between. CDR1 KGHSH and CDR2 LQKENI come from the germline V gene. The CDR3 is made up of 17 amino acids. This CDR3 reads CASSPRGGSRGNQPQHF. For the CDR3, the DNA is TGTGCCAGCTCACCAAGGGGAGGATCGAGGGGCAATCAGCCCCAGCATTTT.

This clonotype was counted many times. This chain joins TRBV20-1 and TRBJ1-6; TRBD1 agrees at 7 bases. The CDR3 is 14 amino acids. The junction had 9 bases not matched to a gene; V was cut back by 0 bases and J by 13 bases. The germline V gene encodes CDR1 DFQATT and CDR2 SNEGSKA (reference sequence). As DNA, the CDR3 is TGCAGTGCTAGAGACCGGGACAGCCCTCTTCCCCTCCACTTT. Translation gives CSARDRDSPLPLHF.

This clonotype was counted ten times or more. V gene TRBV6-5 combines with J gene TRBJ2-5, with 9 bases matching TRBD2. CDR3 length equals 12 residues. CDR1 and CDR2 from the germline V gene are MNHEY and SVGAGI. J gave up 7 bases and V 9 bases, and 6 bases lay outside the gene matches. The DNA of the CDR3 is TGTGCCAGTGGGGGGCGGGAGGGGACCCAGTACTTC. Translated: CASGGREGTQYF.

This clonotype was picked up many times. The gene calls are TRBV6-1 and TRBJ2-1; possible D gene TRBD2, 6 bases. CDR3 size: 14 residues. Germline-derived CDR1 and CDR2 are MNHNS and SASEGT. V was shortened by 3 bases and J by 10 bases, with 16 bases between the two germline ends. The CDR3 sequence is CASSEGLSTHEQFF. CDR3 bases: TGTGCCAGCAGTGAGGGACTTTCTACGCACGAGCAGTTCTTC.

In this sample, this clonotype turned up many times. The chain employs TRBV3-1 and TRBJ1-5, with 10 bases aligning to TRBD1. V lost 1 base and J lost 7; bases outside the gene matches: 10. CDR3 size: 17 residues. Germline lookup yields CDR1 LGHDT and CDR2 YNNKEL (reference sequence). Here the CDR3 reads CASSQGPGTGDYQPQHF. The DNA for the CDR3 is TGTGCCAGCAGCCAAGGCCCCGGGACAGGGGATTACCAGCCCCAGCATTTT.

There are many counts of this clonotype. Written as DNA, the CDR3 is TGTGCCAGCACCAACCCGGGGACAGGGAATTTTTTCGACTATGGCTACACCTTC. Residues: CASTNPGTGNFFDYGYTF. This chain connects TRBV28 to TRBJ1-2; 9 nucleotides line up with TRBD1. The CDR3 is 18 amino acids. Germline CDR1 and CDR2: MDHEN and SYDVKM. J lost 3 bases, V lost 7 bases, and 18 bases had no gene match.

This clonotype was counted ten times or more. The gene calls are TRBV18 and TRBJ2-7, with a possible D match to TRBD1 (6 bases). The CDR3 sequence is 19 residues long. Trimming pared 6 bases from V and 3 bases from J, leaving 30 bases between. Germline CDR1 is KGHSH and CDR2 is LQKENI. This chain's CDR3 is CASSPKVWDTPEVSYEQYF. The CDR3 coding sequence is TGTGCCAGCTCCCCAAAAGTCTGGGACACCCCCGAAGTGAGCTACGAGCAGTACTTC.

This clonotype was observed many times. The gene calls are TRBV20-1 and TRBJ2-7; 11 bases agree with TRBD2. The CDR3 totals 15 residues. V lost 6 bases and J lost 4; bases outside the gene matches: 11. CDR1 and CDR2 from the germline V gene are DFQATT and SNEGSKA (reference sequence). Here the CDR3 DNA reads TGCAGTGCGCAAATAGCGGGGGGGGGTATATACGAGCAGTACTTC. This translates into CSAQIAGGGIYEQYF.

This clonotype was seen many times. This rearrangement joins TRBV6-5 to TRBJ2-3; unclear D gene. CDR3 length equals 16 residues. V was clipped by 0 bases and J by 1 base, with 11 bases between them. CDR1 MNHEY and CDR2 SVGAGI come from the germline V gene. The CDR3 loop reads CASSYSELVGTDTQYF. The CDR3 DNA sequence: TGTGCCAGCAGTTACTCGGAGCTAGTCGGCACAGATACGCAGTATTTT.

The chain joins TRBV12-3 or TRBV12-4 to TRBJ1-2; 8 bases map to TRBD1. The CDR3 covers 14 residues. V lost 3 bases and J lost 6; bases outside the gene matches: 6. This chain's CDR3 is CASSFHAGGDGYTF. The CDR3, as DNA: TGTGCCAGCAGTTTTCACGCAGGGGGCGATGGCTACACCTTC.

This clonotype showed up many times. J is TRBJ1-3 and V is TRBV5-1; no reliable D call. This CDR3 has 16 amino acids. Trimming removed 1 base from V and 2 bases from J, with 13 bases in between. Germline V gene data show CDR1 as SGHRS and CDR2 as YFSETQ. Here the CDR3 DNA reads TGCGCCAGCAGCTTGTTAGGAGGCGCGACTGGAAACACCATATATTTT. Translation gives CASSLLGGATGNTIYF.

This clonotype was seen many times. The V call is TRBV10-2, the J call TRBJ1-1; D may be TRBD1 (5 bases). V gave up 8 bases and J gave up 0 bases, with 16 bases separating them. Germline V gene data show CDR1 as WSHSY and CDR2 as SAAADI. CDR3 size: 15 residues. DNA for the CDR3: TGCGCCAGCCGGCCCTGGGAACAGGTGAACACTGAAGCTTTCTTT. Its protein is CASRPWEQVNTEAFF.